This T cell receptor beta chain was observed in a study of T cells in Graves' hyperthyroidism and ophthalmopathy. Regarding the study as a whole: Through a model of 13 V-J features, ophthalmopathy was separated from stable hyperthyroidism.

The sample holds many counts of this clonotype. Its antigen is not identified. Not enrolled were patients with uncontrolled infection, other autoimmune disease, pregnancy or lactation. This sample holds PBMCs from under 11 ml fresh peripheral blood. RNA transcripts served as the template for amplifying TCR beta CDR3 regions. HTBI primers were the set used in a first-round RT-PCR of the TCR CDR3. TCRdb independently ran MiXCR on the multiplex PCR reads; one entry per CDR3 protein. Of under 300,000 distinct CDR3 sequences in the sample, around a quarter were seen once. The V and J ends lost 0 bases and 1 base respectively, with 7 bases between them. The CDR3 is 14 residues long. Germline loops: CDR1 SGDLS, CDR2 YYNGEE.

The clonotype was recovered from a middle-aged man with Graves' hyperthyroidism that later progressed to Graves' ophthalmopathy. The chain carries TRBV9 and TRBJ1-1; no clear D gene. The sample was blood. CDR3 in amino acids: CASSVGEPNTEAFF. For the CDR3, the DNA is TGTGCCAGCAGCGTAGGGGAGCCGAACACTGAAGCTTTCTTT. Full variable domain (rest looked up from reference TRBV9 and TRBJ1-1): DSGVTQTPKHLITATGQRVTLRCSPRSGDLSVYWYQQSLDQGLQFLIQYYNGEERAKGNILERFSAQQFPDLHSELNLSSLELGDSALYFCASSVGEPNTEAFFGQGTRLTVV.